The T cell receptor beta chain under discussion was sequenced for a study of cytomegalovirus exposure and HLA in healthy donors. For the study at large: Around 200 million T cells yielded roughly 120 million unique TCR beta sequences, as an earlier analysis found.

On this clone itself: Its cognate antigen is unknown.

CDR3 size: 14 residues. The germline V gene encodes CDR1 SGHDT and CDR2 YYEEEE. The V gene lost 2 bases and the J gene lost 5 bases, with 13 bases spanning the gap. Points from the study as a whole: In vitro assays verified that three CMV-associated chains recognized CMV antigens specifically. Rare sequences made up most TCRs, while some public TCRs were found in many donors.

PCR amplification relied on 60 Vbeta primers (plus 13 Jbeta primers). Clones were sequenced by immunoSEQ multiplex PCR, and TCRdb holds only the in-frame ones, with some missing. The sample carries about 140,000 clones, 76% recorded once. This chain links TRBV5-6 with TRBJ2-5; D possibly corresponds to TRBD2 (6 bases). The clonotype comes from a man aged 40-49 years in good health and CMV-seronegative. Sequenced sample: PBMCs. The CDR3 sequence: CASSLGGRLETQYF. The DNA of the CDR3 is TGTGCCAGCAGCTTAGGTGGGAGGCTGGAGACCCAGTACTTC.